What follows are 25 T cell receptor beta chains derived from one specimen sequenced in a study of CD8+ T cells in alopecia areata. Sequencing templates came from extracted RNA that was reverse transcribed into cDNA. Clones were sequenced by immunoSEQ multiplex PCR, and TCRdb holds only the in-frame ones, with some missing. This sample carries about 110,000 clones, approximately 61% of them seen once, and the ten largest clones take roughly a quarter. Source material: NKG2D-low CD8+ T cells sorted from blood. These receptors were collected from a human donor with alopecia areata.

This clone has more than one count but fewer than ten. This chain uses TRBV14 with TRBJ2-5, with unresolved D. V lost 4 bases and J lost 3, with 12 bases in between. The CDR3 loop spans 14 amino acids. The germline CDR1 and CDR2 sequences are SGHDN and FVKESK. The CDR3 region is CASSPSYGEETQYF. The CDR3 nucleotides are TGTGCCAGCAGCCCCTCGTACGGAGAAGAGACCCAGTACTTC.

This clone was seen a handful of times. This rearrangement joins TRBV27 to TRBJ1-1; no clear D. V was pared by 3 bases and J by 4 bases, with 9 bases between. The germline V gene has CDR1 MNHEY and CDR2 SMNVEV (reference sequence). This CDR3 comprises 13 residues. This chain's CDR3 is CASSFSGITEAFF. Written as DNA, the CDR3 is TGTGCCAGCAGTTTTTCCGGGATCACTGAAGCTTTCTTT.

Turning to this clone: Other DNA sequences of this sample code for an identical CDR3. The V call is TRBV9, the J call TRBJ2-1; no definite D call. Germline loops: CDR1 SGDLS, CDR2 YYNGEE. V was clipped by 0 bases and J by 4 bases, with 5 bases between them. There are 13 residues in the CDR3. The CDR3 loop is CASSVGSYNEQFF. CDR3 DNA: TGTGCCAGCAGCGTAGGCTCGTACAATGAGCAGTTCTTC.

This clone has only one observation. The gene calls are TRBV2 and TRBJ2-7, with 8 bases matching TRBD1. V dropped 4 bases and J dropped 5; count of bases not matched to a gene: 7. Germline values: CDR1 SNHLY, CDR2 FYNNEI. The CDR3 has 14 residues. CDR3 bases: TGTGCCAGCAGTGCACGGACAGGGCCCCACGAGCAGTACTTC. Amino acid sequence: CASSARTGPHEQYF.

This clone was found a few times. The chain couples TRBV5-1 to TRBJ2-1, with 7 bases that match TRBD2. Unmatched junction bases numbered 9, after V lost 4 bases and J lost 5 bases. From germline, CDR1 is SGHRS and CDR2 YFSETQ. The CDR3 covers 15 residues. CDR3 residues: CASSPEGLRNNEQFF. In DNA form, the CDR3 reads TGCGCCAGCAGCCCCGAGGGACTACGAAACAATGAGCAGTTCTTC.

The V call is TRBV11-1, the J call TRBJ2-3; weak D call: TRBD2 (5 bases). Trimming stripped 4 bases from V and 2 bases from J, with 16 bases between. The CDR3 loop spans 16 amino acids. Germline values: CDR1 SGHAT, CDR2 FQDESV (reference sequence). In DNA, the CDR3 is TGTGCCAGCAGCTGGGCGCCAGCGGACCCCACAGATACGCAGTATTTT. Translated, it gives CASSWAPADPTDTQYF.

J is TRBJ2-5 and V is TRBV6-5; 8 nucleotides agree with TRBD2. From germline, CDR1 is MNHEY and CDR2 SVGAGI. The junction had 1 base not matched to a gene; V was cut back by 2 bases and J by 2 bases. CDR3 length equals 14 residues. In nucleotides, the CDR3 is TGTGCCAGCAGTTACGCGGGGGGACAAGAGACCCAGTACTTC. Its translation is CASSYAGGQETQYF.

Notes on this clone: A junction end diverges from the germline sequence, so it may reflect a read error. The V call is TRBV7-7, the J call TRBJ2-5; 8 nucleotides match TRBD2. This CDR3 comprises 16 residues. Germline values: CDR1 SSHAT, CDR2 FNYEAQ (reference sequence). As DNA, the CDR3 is TGTGCTAGCAGCTTAGCGCGATTAGCGGGACGAGAGACCCAGTACTTC. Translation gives CASSLARLAGRETQYF.

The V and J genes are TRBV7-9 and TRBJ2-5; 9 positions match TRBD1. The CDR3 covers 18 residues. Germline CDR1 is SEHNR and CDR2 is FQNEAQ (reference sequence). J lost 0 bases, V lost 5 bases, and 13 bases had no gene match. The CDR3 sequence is CASSPPFGQGRDQETQYF. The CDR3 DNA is TGTGCCAGCAGCCCTCCCTTCGGACAGGGGCGCGACCAAGAGACCCAGTACTTC.

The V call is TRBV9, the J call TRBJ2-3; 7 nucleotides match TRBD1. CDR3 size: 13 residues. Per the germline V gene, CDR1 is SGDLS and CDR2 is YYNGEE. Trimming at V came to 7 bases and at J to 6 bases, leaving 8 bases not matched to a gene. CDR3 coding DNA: TGTGCCAGCGGAACCACAGGGGCCGATACGCAGTATTTT. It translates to CASGTTGADTQYF.

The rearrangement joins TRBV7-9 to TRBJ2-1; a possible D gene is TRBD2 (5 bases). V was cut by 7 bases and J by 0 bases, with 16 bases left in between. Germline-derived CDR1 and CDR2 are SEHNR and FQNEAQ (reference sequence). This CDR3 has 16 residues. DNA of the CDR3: TGTGCCAGCATCCCCTTTAGCGAGTTCTCCTACAATGAGCAGTTCTTC. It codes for CASIPFSEFSYNEQFF.

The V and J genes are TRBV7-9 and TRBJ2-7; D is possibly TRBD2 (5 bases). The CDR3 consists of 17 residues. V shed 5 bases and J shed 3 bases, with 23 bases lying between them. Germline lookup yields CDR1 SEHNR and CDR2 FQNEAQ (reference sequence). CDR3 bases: TGTGCCAGCAGCCAACTTACCGGCGGCAGCGGATTCTACGAGCAGTACTTC. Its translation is CASSQLTGGSGFYEQYF.

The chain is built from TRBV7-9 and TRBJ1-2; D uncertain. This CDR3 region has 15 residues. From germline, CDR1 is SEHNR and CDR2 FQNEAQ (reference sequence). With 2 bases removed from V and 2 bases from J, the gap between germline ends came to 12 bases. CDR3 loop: CASSLIVPENYGYTF. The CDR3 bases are TGTGCCAGCAGCTTAATCGTACCCGAGAACTATGGCTACACCTTC.

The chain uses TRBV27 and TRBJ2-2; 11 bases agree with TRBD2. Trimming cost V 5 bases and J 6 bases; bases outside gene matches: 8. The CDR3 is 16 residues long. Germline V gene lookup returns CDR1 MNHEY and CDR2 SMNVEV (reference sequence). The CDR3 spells CASSLTSGGPAGELFF. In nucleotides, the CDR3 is TGTGCCAGCAGTCTAACTAGCGGGGGTCCCGCCGGGGAGCTGTTTTTT.

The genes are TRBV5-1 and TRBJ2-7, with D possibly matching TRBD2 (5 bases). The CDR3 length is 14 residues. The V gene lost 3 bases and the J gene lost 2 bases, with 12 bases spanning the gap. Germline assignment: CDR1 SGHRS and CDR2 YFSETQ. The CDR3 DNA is TGCGCCAGCAGCTCTTCAGCGGCACCCTACGAGCAGTACTTC. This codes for CASSSSAAPYEQYF.

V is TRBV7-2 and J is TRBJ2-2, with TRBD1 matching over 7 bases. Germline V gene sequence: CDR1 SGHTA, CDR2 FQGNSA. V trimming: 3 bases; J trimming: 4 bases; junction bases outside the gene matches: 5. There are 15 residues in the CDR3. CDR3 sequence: CASSLDRSSTGELFF. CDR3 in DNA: TGTGCCAGCAGCTTGGACAGGTCGTCCACCGGGGAGCTGTTTTTT.

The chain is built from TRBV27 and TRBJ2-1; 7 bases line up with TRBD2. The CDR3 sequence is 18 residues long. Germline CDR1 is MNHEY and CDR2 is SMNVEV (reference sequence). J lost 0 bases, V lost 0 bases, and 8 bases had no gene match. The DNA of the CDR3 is TGTGCCAGCAGTTTATCTAGCGGGCCCATCCGCTCCTACAATGAGCAGTTCTTC. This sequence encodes CASSLSSGPIRSYNEQFF.

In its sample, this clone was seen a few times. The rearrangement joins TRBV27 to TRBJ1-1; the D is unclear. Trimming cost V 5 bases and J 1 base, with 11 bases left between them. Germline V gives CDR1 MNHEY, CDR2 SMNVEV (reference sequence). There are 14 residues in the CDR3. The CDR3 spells CASSRPNQNTEAFF. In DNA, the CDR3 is TGTGCCAGCAGTAGGCCCAACCAGAACACTGAAGCTTTCTTT.

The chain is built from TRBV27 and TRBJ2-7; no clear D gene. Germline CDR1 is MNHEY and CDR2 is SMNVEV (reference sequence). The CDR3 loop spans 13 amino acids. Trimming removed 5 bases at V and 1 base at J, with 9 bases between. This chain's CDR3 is CASSNRISYEQYF. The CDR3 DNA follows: TGTGCCAGCAGTAATCGAATATCCTACGAGCAGTACTTC.

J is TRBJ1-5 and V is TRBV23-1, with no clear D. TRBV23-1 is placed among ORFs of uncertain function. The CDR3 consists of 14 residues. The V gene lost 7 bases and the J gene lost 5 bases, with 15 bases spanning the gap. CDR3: CASTIQSADQPQHF. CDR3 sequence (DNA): TGCGCCAGCACTATACAGTCGGCGGATCAGCCCCAGCATTTT.

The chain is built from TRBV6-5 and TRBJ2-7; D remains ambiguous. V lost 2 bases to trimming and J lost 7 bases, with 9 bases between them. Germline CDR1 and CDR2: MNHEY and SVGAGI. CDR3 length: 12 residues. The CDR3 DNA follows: TGTGCCAGCAGTTACAGAGGAGAAGAGCAGTACTTC. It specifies CASSYRGEEQYF.

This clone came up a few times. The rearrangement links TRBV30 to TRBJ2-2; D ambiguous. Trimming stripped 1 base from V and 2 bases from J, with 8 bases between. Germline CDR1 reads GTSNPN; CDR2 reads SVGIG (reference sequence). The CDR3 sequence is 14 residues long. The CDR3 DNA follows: TGTGCCTGGAGTGGGGAATCTAACACCGGGGAGCTGTTTTTT. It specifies CAWSGESNTGELFF.

The CDR3 spells CASGGQGMNTEAFF. In DNA, the CDR3 is TGTGCCAGCGGAGGACAGGGAATGAACACTGAAGCTTTCTTT. The chain carries TRBV13 and TRBJ1-1; 8 nucleotides align to TRBD1. The germline CDR1 and CDR2 sequences are PRHDT and FYEKMQ (reference sequence). This CDR3 region has 14 residues. The V gene end was trimmed by 8 bases and the J gene end by 0 bases; junction bases not matched to a gene: 5.

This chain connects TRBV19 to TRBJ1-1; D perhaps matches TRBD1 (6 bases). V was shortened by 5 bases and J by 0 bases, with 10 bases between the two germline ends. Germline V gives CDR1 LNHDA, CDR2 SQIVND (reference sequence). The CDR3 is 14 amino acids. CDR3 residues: CASSEQGLNTEAFF. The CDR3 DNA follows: TGTGCCAGTAGTGAACAGGGCCTGAACACTGAAGCTTTCTTT. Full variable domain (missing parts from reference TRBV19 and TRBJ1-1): DGGITQSPKYLFRKEGQNVTLSCEQNLNHDAMYWYRQDPGQGLRLIYYSQIVNDFQKGDIAEGYSVSREKKESFPLTVTSAQKNPTAFYLCASSEQGLNTEAFFGQGTRLTVV.

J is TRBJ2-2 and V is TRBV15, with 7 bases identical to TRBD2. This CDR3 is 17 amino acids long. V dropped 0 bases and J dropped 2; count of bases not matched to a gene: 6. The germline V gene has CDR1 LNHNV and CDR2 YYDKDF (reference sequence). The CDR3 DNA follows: TGTGCCACCAGCAGAGATCGCGGGAGAATAAACACCGGGGAGCTGTTTTTT. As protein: CATSRDRGRINTGELFF. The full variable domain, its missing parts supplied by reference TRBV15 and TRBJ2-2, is DAMVIQNPRYQVTQFGKPVTLSCSQTLNHNVMYWYQQKSSQAPKLLFHYYDKDFNNEADTPDNFQSRRPNTSFCFLDIRSPGLGDTAMYLCATSRDRGRINTGELFFGEGSRLTVL.